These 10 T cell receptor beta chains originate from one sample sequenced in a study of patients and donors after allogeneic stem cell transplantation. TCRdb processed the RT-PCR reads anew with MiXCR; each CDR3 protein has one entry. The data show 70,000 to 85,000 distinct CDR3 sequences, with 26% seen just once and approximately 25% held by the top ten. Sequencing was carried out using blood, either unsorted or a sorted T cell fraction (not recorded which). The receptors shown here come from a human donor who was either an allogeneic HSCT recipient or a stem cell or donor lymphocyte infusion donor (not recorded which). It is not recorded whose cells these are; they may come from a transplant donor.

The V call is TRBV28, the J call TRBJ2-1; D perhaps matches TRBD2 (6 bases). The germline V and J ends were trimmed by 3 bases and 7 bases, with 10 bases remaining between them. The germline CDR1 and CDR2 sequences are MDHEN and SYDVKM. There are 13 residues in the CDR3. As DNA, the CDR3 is TGTGCCAGCAGTTTCGGGGGAGCAAATGAGCAGTTCTTC. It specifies CASSFGGANEQFF.

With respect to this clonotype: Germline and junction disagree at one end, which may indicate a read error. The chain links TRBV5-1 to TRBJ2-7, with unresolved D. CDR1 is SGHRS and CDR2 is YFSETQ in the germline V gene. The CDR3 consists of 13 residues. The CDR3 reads CASSPQSSYGQYF. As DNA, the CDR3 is TGCGCCAGCAGCCCCCAGAGCTCCTACGGGCAGTACTTC. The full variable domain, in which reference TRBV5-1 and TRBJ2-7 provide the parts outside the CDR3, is KAGVTQTPRYLIKTRGQQVTLSCSPISGHRSVSWYQQTPGQGLQFLFEYFSETQRNKGNFPGRFSGRQFSNSRSEMNVSTLELGDSALYLCASSPQSSYGQYFGPGTRLTVT.

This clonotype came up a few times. In DNA form, the CDR3 reads TGTGCCATCGGGCCGGGACTAGGACACACCGGGGAGCTGTTTTTT. It yields the protein CAIGPGLGHTGELFF. The gene calls are TRBV10-3 and TRBJ2-2; TRBD2 agrees at 8 bases. This CDR3 is 15 amino acids long. Per the germline V gene, CDR1 is ENHRY and CDR2 is SYGVKD. The V segment lost 8 bases and the J segment 3 bases; nucleotides outside the gene matches: 8.

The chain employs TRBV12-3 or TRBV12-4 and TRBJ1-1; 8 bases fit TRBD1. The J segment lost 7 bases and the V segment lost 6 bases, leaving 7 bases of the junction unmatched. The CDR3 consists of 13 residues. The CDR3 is CASRGQGANEAFF. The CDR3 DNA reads TGTGCCAGCAGGGGGCAGGGGGCAAATGAAGCTTTCTTT.

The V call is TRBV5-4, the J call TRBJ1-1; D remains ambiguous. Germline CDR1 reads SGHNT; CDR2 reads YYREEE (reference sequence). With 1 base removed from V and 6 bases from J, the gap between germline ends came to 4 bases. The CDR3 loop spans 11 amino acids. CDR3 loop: CASSLRAEAFF. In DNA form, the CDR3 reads TGTGCCAGCAGCTTGAGAGCTGAAGCTTTCTTT.

The CDR3 bases are TGCAGCGACCGAGAGGAATTCCAAGAGACCCAGTACTTC. Its translation: CSDREEFQETQYF. J is TRBJ2-5 and V is TRBV29-1, with D unresolved. This CDR3 comprises 13 residues. The germline V gene encodes CDR1 SQVTM and CDR2 ANQGSEA. Trimming took off 7 bases at V and 1 base at J, with 13 bases between the two ends.

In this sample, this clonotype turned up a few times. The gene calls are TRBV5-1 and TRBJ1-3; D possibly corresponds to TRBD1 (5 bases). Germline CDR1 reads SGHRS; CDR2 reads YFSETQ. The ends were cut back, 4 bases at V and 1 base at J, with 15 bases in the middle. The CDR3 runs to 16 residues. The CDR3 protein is CASSRPGTSSGNTIYF. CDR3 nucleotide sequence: TGCGCCAGCAGCCGGCCTGGGACCTCTTCTGGAAACACCATATATTTT.

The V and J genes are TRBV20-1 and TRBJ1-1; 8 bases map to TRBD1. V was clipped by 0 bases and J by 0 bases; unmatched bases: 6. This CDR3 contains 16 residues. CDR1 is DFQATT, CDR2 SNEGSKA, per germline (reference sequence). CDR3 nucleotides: TGCAGTGCTAGAGATCCTCGGACAGGGATGAACACTGAAGCTTTCTTT. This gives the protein CSARDPRTGMNTEAFF.

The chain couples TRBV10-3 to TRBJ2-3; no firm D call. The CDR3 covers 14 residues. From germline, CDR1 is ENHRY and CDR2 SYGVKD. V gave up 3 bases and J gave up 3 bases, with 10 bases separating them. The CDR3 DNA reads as TGTGCCATCAGTGAAATGAAGGTTACAGATACGCAGTATTTT. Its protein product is CAISEMKVTDTQYF.

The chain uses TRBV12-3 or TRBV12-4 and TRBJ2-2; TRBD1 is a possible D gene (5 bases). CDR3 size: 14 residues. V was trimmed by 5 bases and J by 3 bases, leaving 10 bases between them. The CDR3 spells CASSIQGYTGELFF. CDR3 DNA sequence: TGTGCCAGCAGTATCCAGGGTTACACCGGGGAGCTGTTTTTT.